These 10 T cell receptor beta chains came from one sample sequenced in a study of cytomegalovirus exposure and HLA in healthy donors. Primers: 60 Vbeta forward and 13 Jbeta reverse. Repertoires were generated with immunoSEQ multiplex PCR, while TCRdb's copy carries only in-frame clones and drops some. The sample consists of 140,000 to 150,000 clones, 70% to 85% of them appearing once. Specimen: PBMCs. The receptors shown here come from a male donor in good health and CMV-seronegative.

CDR3 nucleotide sequence: TGTGCCAGTAGTATGGGTAGCGCGCCGAACACCGGGGAGCTGTTTTTT. Its translation is CASSMGSAPNTGELFF. The V call is TRBV19, the J call TRBJ2-2; TRBD2 is a possible D gene (5 bases). Trimming left V 3 bases short and J 0 bases short, with 11 bases between. The germline gives CDR1 LNHDA, CDR2 SQIVND (reference sequence). This CDR3 is built from 16 residues.

The V and J genes are TRBV9 and TRBJ2-1; TRBD2 matches at 12 bases. Germline CDR1 SGDLS, CDR2 YYNGEE. The J segment lost 3 bases and the V segment lost 3 bases, leaving 10 bases of the junction unmatched. CDR3 length: 18 residues. In DNA, the CDR3 is TGTGCCAGCAGCGGAGGGCTAGCGGGAGGGGGGGACTACAATGAGCAGTTCTTC. Its translation is CASSGGLAGGGDYNEQFF.

This clone occurred once. CDR3 region: CASSPRTGSSYEQYF. CDR3 DNA: TGTGCCAGCTCACCGCGTACAGGGAGCTCCTACGAGCAGTACTTC. The chain uses TRBV18 and TRBJ2-7; D is perhaps TRBD1 (6 bases). V was trimmed by 3 bases and J by 0 bases, leaving 12 bases between them. The CDR3 is 15 residues long. Germline V gene data show CDR1 as KGHSH and CDR2 as LQKENI.

The count of this clone is one. The chain joins TRBV6-4 to TRBJ2-1; 8 bases are shared with TRBD2. V trimming: 5 bases; J trimming: 5 bases; junction bases outside the gene matches: 8. Germline lookup yields CDR1 MRHNA and CDR2 SNTAGT. The CDR3 is 15 amino acids. This CDR3 reads CASSISGEGDNEQFF. As DNA, the CDR3 is TGTGCCAGCAGTATTAGCGGGGAAGGGGACAATGAGCAGTTCTTC.

V usage is TRBV5-1 and J usage is TRBJ1-1, with 8 bases identical to TRBD1. CDR1 and CDR2 (germline): SGHRS, YFSETQ. The V and J ends lost 1 base and 3 bases, in that order; junction bases with no gene match: 5. This CDR3 has 15 amino acids. The CDR3 DNA reads as TGCGCCAGCAGCTTGACAGGGGGATTGGACACTGAAGCTTTCTTT. It encodes CASSLTGGLDTEAFF.

Points on this clone: One end of the junction varies from germline; a read error may be responsible. This rearrangement joins TRBV7-7 to TRBJ2-3; TRBD1 matches at 9 bases. From germline, CDR1 is SSHAT and CDR2 FNYEAQ (reference sequence). The CDR3 is made up of 13 amino acids. The CDR3 region has the DNA TGTGCTAGCAGCCGGGACAGGGAAGATACGCAGTATTTT. Its protein is CASSRDREDTQYF.

The V call is TRBV6-6, the J call TRBJ2-5; 8 bases are shared with TRBD2. Germline V gene data show CDR1 as MNHNY and CDR2 as SVGAGI (reference sequence). This CDR3 comprises 16 residues. With 8 bases clipped from V and 1 base from J, the junction kept 12 bases outside the gene matches. CDR3: CASLAGGGASQETQYF. The CDR3, as DNA: TGTGCCAGCCTGGCCGGGGGGGGCGCTTCCCAAGAGACCCAGTACTTC.

This clone came up a few times. The chain combines TRBV13 with TRBJ2-1, with 10 bases identical to TRBD1. V was clipped by 5 bases and J by 1 base; unmatched bases: 5. The CDR3 has 16 residues. From germline, CDR1 is PRHDT and CDR2 FYEKMQ (reference sequence). The CDR3 coding sequence is TGTGCCAGCAGCCTCCGGACAGGGGGATCCTACAATGAGCAGTTCTTC. Protein sequence: CASSLRTGGSYNEQFF. The full variable domain, its missing parts supplied by reference TRBV13 and TRBJ2-1, is AAGVIQSPRHLIKEKRETATLKCYPIPRHDTVYWYQQGPGQDPQFLISFYEKMQSDKGSIPDRFSAQQFSDYHSELNMSSLELGDSALYFCASSLRTGGSYNEQFFGPGTRLTVL.

The CDR3 coding sequence is TGTGCCAGCAGCTTAGGTGCCTATAATAGCAATCAGCCCCAGCATTTT. It is translated as CASSLGAYNSNQPQHF. This chain connects TRBV7-2 to TRBJ1-5, with D uncertain. This CDR3 has 16 residues. Deletions cut 1 base from V and 0 bases from J, with 10 bases between. Germline V CDR1 and CDR2: SGHTA, FQGNSA.

The chain is built from TRBV6-5 and TRBJ1-1, with no clear D. Per germline, CDR1 MNHEY and CDR2 SVGAGI. The V gene lost 0 bases and the J gene lost 0 bases, with 8 bases spanning the gap. The CDR3 runs 15 residues. The CDR3 nucleotides are TGTGCCAGCAGTTACTCAGGAGAGATGAACACTGAAGCTTTCTTT. Residues: CASSYSGEMNTEAFF.